A single sample is the source of the 7 T cell receptor beta chains below, sequenced in a study of shared clonotypes between healthy human individuals (TCRdb year 2020). Library preparation employed the immunoSEQ multiplex PCR assay. This immuneACCESS table, as held by TCRdb, lists in-frame sequences with V and J called but not all clones. Of the missing ones, under half trace to an unresolved V gene in checked studies; the others have no known cause. The table for this sample lists about 680,000 clones; approximately 79% of them were counted only once. The ten largest clones capture 1.7% of the sample. The sequenced sample was memory CD4+ T cells sorted from blood. This specimen's cell subset or site label, per the study, means: CD45RA-negative fraction. The receptor set was obtained from a young woman in good health.

The chain combines TRBV21-1 with TRBJ1-2. TRBV21-1 is tagged as a pseudogene. The CDR3 has 17 residues. CDR3 coding DNA: TGTGCCAGCAGCAACGGGGAGGAGGGGCGAGTGGGATATGGCTACACCTTC. It encodes CASSNGEEGRVGYGYTF.

This chain uses TRBV5-3 with TRBJ2-7; 11 bases fit TRBD1. TRBV5-3 is designated an ORF whose function remains uncertain. The ends lost 4 bases at V and 4 bases at J; junction bases unmatched: 7. The CDR3 loop spans 15 amino acids. CDR3 DNA sequence: TGTGCCAGAAGCGTCCGGGACAGGGGGTGTTACGAGCAGTACTTC. It translates to CARSVRDRGCYEQYF.

V usage is TRBV18 and J usage is TRBJ2-5; a possible D gene is TRBD1 (6 bases). Germline-derived CDR1 and CDR2 are KGHSH and LQKENI. The CDR3 length is 15 residues. Trimming removed 11 bases from V and 1 base from J, with 20 bases in between. The CDR3 sequence is CAASTHRDIQETQYF. The DNA of the CDR3 is TGTGCCGCCTCGACCCACCGGGACATCCAAGAGACCCAGTACTTC.

The chain is built from TRBV5-5 and TRBJ2-7; 7 nucleotides agree with TRBD1. The germline V gene encodes CDR1 SGHKS and CDR2 YYEKEE (reference sequence). Trimming removed 4 bases from V and 6 bases from J; junction bases left unmatched: 7. The CDR3 is 13 residues long. This CDR3 reads CASSTTGVAEQYF. DNA of the CDR3: TGTGCCAGCAGCACCACAGGGGTTGCCGAGCAGTACTTC.

In its sample, this clone was seen many times. V and J are TRBV4-2 and TRBJ2-1; D gene uncertain. The CDR3 consists of 15 residues. V lost 4 bases and J lost 0, with 10 bases in between. Germline lookup yields CDR1 LGHNA and CDR2 YNFKEQ. CDR3 nucleotide sequence: TGTGCCAGCAGCCGGCCAGTTAGCTCCTACAATGAGCAGTTCTTC. Translation: CASSRPVSSYNEQFF.

This sequence joins TRBV5-1 and TRBJ2-4; TRBD1 or TRBD2 may be the D gene (5 bases each). From germline, CDR1 is SGHRS and CDR2 YFSETQ. This CDR3 is built from 17 residues. V shed 4 bases and J shed 0 bases, with 17 bases lying between them. CDR3 in amino acids: CASSHGDADIAKNIQYF. The CDR3 nucleotides read TGCGCCAGCAGCCACGGGGACGCCGATATAGCCAAAAACATTCAGTACTTC.

This rearrangement joins TRBV2 to TRBJ2-7, with 7 bases aligning to TRBD1. Germline assignment: CDR1 SNHLY and CDR2 FYNNEI. This CDR3 has 15 amino acids. Trimming took 6 bases from V and 3 from J; bases not matched to a gene: 11. The CDR3 region is CASRAPGTVNYEQYF. CDR3 sequence (DNA): TGTGCCAGCAGGGCTCCCGGGACAGTTAACTACGAGCAGTACTTC. Full variable domain (remainder filled in from reference TRBV2 and TRBJ2-7): EPEVTQTPSHQVTQMGQEVILRCVPISNHLYFYWYRQILGQKVEFLVSFYNNEISEKSEIFDDQFSVERPDGSNFTLKIRSTKLEDSAMYFCASRAPGTVNYEQYFGPGTRLTVT.